This entry features one TCR beta chain sequence. Per the germline V gene, CDR1 is LGHNT and CDR2 is FRNRAP. J was trimmed by 4 bases and V by 3 bases; bases with no gene match: 15. This CDR3 contains 18 residues. Profiled with immunoSEQ multiplex PCR; TCRdb holds only in-frame clones, not every one. Found here are a few hundred thousand clones, roughly 87% of them singletons; the top ten hold about 8.9%. This specimen belongs to a study of blood T cell repertoires in COVID-19. The chain joins TRBV12-5 to TRBJ1-2; TRBD1 aligns across 9 bases. The sample comprised PBMCs or T cells enriched from blood (not recorded which). This sequence was found in a woman between 18 and 30 years old who had recovered from COVID-19. CDR3 nucleotides: TGTGCTAGTGGTTTTGCTACATTGACAGGGGGTGGTAGCTATGGCTACACCTTC. It encodes CASGFATLTGGGSYGYTF.